A single sample gave rise to the 4 T cell receptor beta chains below, sequenced in a study of blood T cells in healthy people across ages. The second PCR ran about 6 to 12 cycles with a sample-barcoded 5' primer and J-beta primers. A single record per CDR3 protein comes from TCRdb applying MiXCR to the 5' RACE reads. The sample has 1.5 million to 2 million distinct CDR3 sequences, about two fifths seen once; the top ten hold approximately 22%. The specimen sequenced was blood. These receptor sequences come from a human donor in good health.

This clonotype was detected a few times. The chain carries TRBV6-4 and TRBJ2-3; no reliable D call. The CDR3 is made up of 16 amino acids. CDR1 and CDR2 from the germline V gene are MRHNA and SNTAGT. Trimming took off 0 bases at V and 0 bases at J, with 10 bases between the two ends. CDR3 region: CASSDSPESSTDTQYF. The CDR3 bases are TGTGCCAGCAGTGACTCTCCAGAATCTAGCACAGATACGCAGTATTTT.

In this sample, this clonotype turned up a few times. This rearrangement joins TRBV15 to TRBJ2-4; D gene unclear. The better agreement between TRBJ2-7 and the DNA end casts doubt on the J call. Germline-derived CDR1 and CDR2 are LNHNV and YYDKDF (reference sequence). The CDR3 is 13 residues long. CDR3 protein: CATSREVDYEQYF. In DNA form, the CDR3 reads TGTGCCACCAGCAGAGAGGTTGACTACGAGCAGTACTTC.

Of note for this clonotype: At one end the junction does not follow the germline gene, possibly because of a read error. V usage is TRBV12-3 or TRBV12-4 and J usage is TRBJ2-5; 10 bases are shared with TRBD2. This CDR3 comprises 16 residues. The CDR3 is CASKGSSGGNKEPQYF. The DNA for the CDR3 is TGTGCCAGCAAGGGGTCTAGCGGGGGAAATAAAGAGCCCCAGTACTTC.

The J gene is TRBJ2-7, the V gene TRBV7-2, with 11 positions matching TRBD1. Germline CDR1 is SGHTA and CDR2 is FQGNSA. This CDR3 contains 14 residues. Losses at the gene ends were 5 bases for V and 6 bases for J; bases not matched to a gene: 6. The CDR3 DNA is TGTGCCAGCAGCAGTCGGACAGGGGGCACCGAGCAGTACTTC. Amino acid sequence: CASSSRTGGTEQYF.